Presented here are 9 T cell receptor beta chains from one specimen sequenced in a study of somatic mutations in cytotoxic T cells in rheumatoid arthritis. TCRdb's table, derived via immunoSEQ multiplex PCR, lists solely in-frame clones and lacks some. The table records about 18,000 clones, roughly four fifths of them present only once. Sequencing was done on a sample of CD8+ T cells sorted from blood. These receptors all come from an adult with rheumatoid arthritis.

The chain employs TRBV27 and TRBJ1-2; 9 nucleotides agree with TRBD1. CDR3 length equals 15 residues. Unmatched junction bases numbered 7, after V lost 5 bases and J lost 3 bases. Germline loops: CDR1 MNHEY, CDR2 SMNVEV (reference sequence). The CDR3 DNA sequence: TGTGCCAGCAGTGGACCCGGGACAGGGTACTATGGCTACACCTTC. Protein sequence: CASSGPGTGYYGYTF.

The chain has TRBV4-1 and TRBJ2-5, with 8 bases matching TRBD1. With V trimmed by 2 bases and J by 5 bases, 4 bases remained unmatched. CDR3 length: 14 amino acids. Germline V gene data show CDR1 as MGHRA and CDR2 as YSYEKL. The CDR3 coding sequence is TGCGCCAGCAGCCAAAAACAGGGGGAGGAGACCCAGTACTTC. Amino acid sequence: CASSQKQGEETQYF.

J is TRBJ2-7 and V is TRBV11-2; D may correspond to TRBD1 or TRBD2 (5 bases each). This CDR3 comprises 14 residues. Germline CDR1 SGHAT, CDR2 FQNNGV. Trimming pared 3 bases from V and 0 bases from J, leaving 9 bases between. The CDR3 DNA sequence: TGTGCCAGCAGCTTTGGGACCTTCTCCTACGAGCAGTACTTC. Encoded protein: CASSFGTFSYEQYF.

This clone was seen only a few times. V and J are TRBV27 and TRBJ1-5, with 9 bases that match TRBD1. Germline V lookup: CDR1 MNHEY, CDR2 SMNVEV (reference sequence). V trimming: 6 bases; J trimming: 5 bases; junction bases outside the gene matches: 5. The CDR3 covers 14 residues. The CDR3: CASRTWTGDQPQHF. The CDR3 bases are TGTGCCAGCAGAACTTGGACAGGGGATCAGCCCCAGCATTTT.

V gene TRBV28 combines with J gene TRBJ1-2; the D gene is possibly TRBD1 (6 bases). This CDR3 spans 15 amino acids. Trimming cost V 2 bases and J 8 bases, with 18 bases left between them. Per germline, CDR1 MDHEN and CDR2 SYDVKM. The CDR3 bases are TGTGCCAGCAGTTTAAGCCCTACAGGGAGGGGCGGCTACACCTTC. Its protein is CASSLSPTGRGGYTF.

V gene TRBV5-4 combines with J gene TRBJ2-1; 7 bases match TRBD1. Germline V gives CDR1 SGHNT, CDR2 YYREEE (reference sequence). The CDR3 consists of 15 residues. Germline trimming cut 5 bases from V and 7 bases from J; bases unmatched to any gene: 12. CDR3 loop: CASSPDSRGWNEQFF. CDR3 sequence (DNA): TGTGCCAGCAGTCCTGACAGCAGGGGGTGGAATGAGCAGTTCTTC.

This sequence joins TRBV6-6 and TRBJ1-4; D call uncertain. The CDR3 covers 15 residues. Germline assignment: CDR1 MNHNY and CDR2 SVGAGI (reference sequence). V was clipped by 7 bases and J by 0 bases, with 12 bases between them. CDR3 region: CASMVLTATNEKLFF. In DNA form, the CDR3 reads TGTGCCAGCATGGTCCTAACGGCAACTAATGAAAAACTGTTTTTT.

J is TRBJ2-7 and V is TRBV9; 7 bases agree with TRBD2. Germline CDR1 reads SGDLS; CDR2 reads YYNGEE. The V gene end was trimmed by 3 bases and the J gene end by 3 bases; junction bases not matched to a gene: 3. The CDR3 is made up of 13 amino acids. The CDR3 DNA is TGTGCCAGCAGCGCCGGGGGGTACTACGAGCAGTACTTC. Its translation: CASSAGGYYEQYF.

V and J are TRBV7-9 and TRBJ2-5; D perhaps matches TRBD2 (5 bases). There are 13 residues in the CDR3. Germline V CDR1 and CDR2: SEHNR, FQNEAQ (reference sequence). The V end lost 3 bases, the J end lost 7 bases, and 12 bases lay between the germline ends. The CDR3 reads CASSFVTAGTQYF. The CDR3 DNA reads as TGTGCCAGCAGCTTCGTAACGGCGGGGACCCAGTACTTC.